Each of the 11 T cell receptor beta chains below was sequenced from the same sample in a study of sequential checkpoint blockade in melanoma. Specified treatment: randomized to nivolumab then ipilimumab (arm A) or the reverse (arm B). Assay used: immunoSEQ multiplex PCR; TCRdb lists only in-frame clones, some missing. Among about 13,000 clones listed, roughly a quarter were seen once. This sample comprised tumor tissue (inferred from file names), obtained from a patient given nivolumab and ipilimumab in sequence. Receptor source: a human donor with melanoma.

In DNA form, the CDR3 reads TGCGCCAGCAGCTTCACTACTAGCCAAGGGGATGAGCAGTTCTTC. Residues: CASSFTTSQGDEQFF. The chain employs TRBV5-1 and TRBJ2-1; possibly TRBD2 for D (6 bases). The CDR3 extends over 15 amino acids. V gave up 2 bases and J gave up 8 bases, with 17 bases separating them. Germline V lookup: CDR1 SGHRS, CDR2 YFSETQ.

This chain connects TRBV6-8 to TRBJ2-5; TRBD2 might be the D (6 bases). The germline V and J ends were trimmed by 10 bases and 3 bases, with 18 bases remaining between them. CDR1 and CDR2 (germline): MNHGY, SAAAGT. The CDR3 spans 14 residues. CDR3 amino acids: CATNGAGAEETQYF. The CDR3 nucleotides are TGTGCCACGAACGGAGCGGGCGCAGAAGAGACCCAGTACTTC.

This chain connects TRBV4-1 to TRBJ1-2; 9 nucleotides align to TRBD1. Per the germline V gene, CDR1 is MGHRA and CDR2 is YSYEKL. With 3 bases clipped from V and 7 bases from J, the junction kept 6 bases outside the gene matches. The CDR3 has 14 amino acids. CDR3 sequence: CASSQGTGYGGYTF. For the CDR3, the DNA is TGCGCCAGCAGCCAGGGGACAGGGTACGGTGGCTACACCTTC.

This clone was observed at least ten times. V is TRBV11-3 and J is TRBJ1-2; the match to TRBD1 covers 8 bases. The CDR3 has 17 residues. The ends lost 5 bases at V and 4 bases at J; junction bases unmatched: 15. CDR1 is SGHNT, CDR2 YENEEA, per germline. The CDR3 bases are TGTGCCAGCAGCGCCCCCCCGTGGACAGGGAGGACCTATGGCTACACCTTC. The encoded protein is CASSAPPWTGRTYGYTF.

This clone is large in the sample. The V gene is TRBV4-1, the J gene TRBJ2-1, with 7 bases fitting TRBD2. This CDR3 comprises 15 residues. Looked up from germline, CDR1 is MGHRA and CDR2 is YSYEKL. With 4 bases clipped from V and 2 bases from J, the junction kept 5 bases outside the gene matches. The CDR3 DNA reads TGCGCCAGCAGCCGGAGGGAGGGAGCCTACAATGAGCAGTTCTTC. Protein: CASSRREGAYNEQFF.

This clone occurred a few times. This chain connects TRBV9 to TRBJ2-1; D is unresolved. Germline lookup yields CDR1 SGDLS and CDR2 YYNGEE. V lost 2 bases to trimming and J lost 6 bases, with 9 bases between them. The CDR3 has 13 amino acids. CDR3 protein: CASSVRASNEQFF. The CDR3 DNA sequence: TGTGCCAGCAGCGTCCGGGCCTCCAATGAGCAGTTCTTC.

The gene calls are TRBV9 and TRBJ2-5, with TRBD2 matching 15 bases. With V trimmed by 5 bases and J by 5 bases, 4 bases remained unmatched. The CDR3 totals 15 residues. In germline, CDR1 is SGDLS, CDR2 YYNGEE. The CDR3 protein is CASSRTSGRGETQYF. CDR3 bases: TGTGCCAGCAGTCGGACTAGCGGGAGGGGCGAGACCCAGTACTTC.

The chain joins TRBV5-1 to TRBJ2-3, with TRBD1 as a possible D gene (6 bases). Germline V gives CDR1 SGHRS, CDR2 YFSETQ. V was trimmed by 0 bases and J by 1 base, leaving 18 bases between them. The CDR3 covers 18 residues. CDR3 loop: CASSLGNARQVGTDTQYF. CDR3 DNA: TGCGCCAGCAGCTTGGGGAACGCAAGACAGGTTGGCACAGATACGCAGTATTTT.

This clone was observed a handful of times. The CDR3 DNA follows: TGCGCCAGCAGCCCTCGGGGCCTCACCGGGGAGCTGTTTTTT. Its protein product is CASSPRGLTGELFF. This chain connects TRBV23-1 to TRBJ2-2; D may correspond to TRBD1 or TRBD2 (5 bases each). TRBV23-1 is marked as an open reading frame, function uncertain. The CDR3 has 14 amino acids. V lost 6 bases to trimming and J lost 4 bases, with 12 bases between them.

The chain uses TRBV11-3 and TRBJ2-5, with 7 bases fitting TRBD1. The CDR3 has 15 amino acids. Trimming cost V 6 bases and J 4 bases; bases outside gene matches: 11. Germline V gene data show CDR1 as SGHNT and CDR2 as YENEEA. CDR3 sequence (DNA): TGTGCCAGCAGTTCCCCCGTTGCAGGGGGAGAGACCCAGTACTTC. Its translation is CASSSPVAGGETQYF.

The V call is TRBV29-1, the J call TRBJ2-5; TRBD1 aligns across 9 bases. CDR3 length: 15 residues. V trimming: 2 bases; J trimming: 4 bases; junction bases outside the gene matches: 8. CDR1 and CDR2 (germline): SQVTM, ANQGSEA. Here the CDR3 reads CSVERTGARGETQYF. The DNA of the CDR3 is TGCAGCGTTGAAAGGACAGGGGCTAGGGGAGAGACCCAGTACTTC.